Shown below are 27 T cell receptor beta chains from a single sample sequenced in a study of molecular identifiers for immune sequencing clone quantification. TCRdb reanalysed the PCR reads using MiXCR and keeps one entry per CDR3 protein. The sample consists of roughly 90,000 distinct CDR3 sequences, around 27% of them appearing once. Sequenced: naive CD8+ T cells from blood, with Jurkat cell RNA spiked in. As for subset: FACS-sorted CD8+CD4-CCR7+CD45RA+ naive T cells. The receptor source for this set is a human donor in good health. Some libraries in this study had Jurkat cell RNA spiked in.

Of note for this clonotype: This may arise from a read error, as a much more abundant clone is one base away. V and J are TRBV2 and TRBJ1-5; perhaps TRBD1 as D (5 bases). From germline, CDR1 is SNHLY and CDR2 FYNNEI. The CDR3 runs to 14 residues. V gave up 4 bases and J gave up 6 bases, with 13 bases separating them. In DNA form, the CDR3 reads TGTGCCAGCAGTGCAGGGAACTTTAGTCAGCCCCAGCATTTT. Amino acids: CASSAGNFSQPQHF.

This clonotype was detected many times. V gene TRBV6-5 combines with J gene TRBJ2-6, with 8 bases that match TRBD1. The germline V gene encodes CDR1 MNHEY and CDR2 SVGAGI. CDR3 length equals 21 residues. With 2 bases clipped from V and 0 bases from J, the junction kept 15 bases outside the gene matches. The CDR3 nucleotides read TGTGCCAGCAGTTACACCGCCCGCCCGGACAGGGCTATCTCTGGGGCCAACGTCCTGACTTTC. Protein: CASSYTARPDRAISGANVLTF.

The J gene is TRBJ2-1, the V gene TRBV23-1, with D perhaps matching TRBD1 (6 bases). TRBV23-1 carries the ORF label, with uncertain function. The CDR3 extends over 16 amino acids. The ends were cut back, 6 bases at V and 0 bases at J, with 15 bases in the middle. CDR3 nucleotides: TGCGCCAGCAGGGGGTGGGGGCCTAGCTCCTACAATGAGCAGTTCTTC. It translates to CASRGWGPSSYNEQFF.

This clonotype was seen a handful of times. The V and J genes are TRBV7-9 and TRBJ1-6; D may be TRBD1 (5 bases). CDR1 and CDR2 from the germline V gene are SEHNR and FQNEAQ (reference sequence). V was clipped by 5 bases and J by 10 bases, with 18 bases between them. There are 15 residues in the CDR3. The CDR3 bases are TGTGCCAGCAGCGGAGGGACGAGGGACGAGTCACCCCTCCACTTT. Its translation is CASSGGTRDESPLHF. The full variable domain, in which reference TRBV7-9 and TRBJ1-6 provide the parts outside the CDR3, is DTGVSQNPRHKITKRGQNVTFRCDPISEHNRLYWYRQTLGQGPEFLTYFQNEAQLEKSRLLSDRFSAERPKGSFSTLEIQRTEQGDSAMYLCASSGGTRDESPLHFGNGTRLTVT.

This clonotype was detected ten times or more. The CDR3 DNA sequence: TGTGCCAGCAGTTACTCGACTAGCGGGGGTGTGAGCACAGATACGCAGTATTTT. Translating gives CASSYSTSGGVSTDTQYF. V gene TRBV6-5 combines with J gene TRBJ2-3; 12 bases line up with TRBD2. V shed 0 bases, J shed 0 bases, and the junction held 4 bases outside the gene matches. The CDR3 consists of 18 residues. CDR1 MNHEY and CDR2 SVGAGI come from the germline V gene.

In its sample, this clonotype was seen once. Being one base from a much bigger clone, this may be a read error. The rearrangement uses TRBV19 and TRBJ2-6; D remains unclear. Germline loops: CDR1 LNHDA, CDR2 SQIVND (reference sequence). The V and J ends lost 2 bases and 0 bases respectively, with 5 bases between them. This CDR3 region has 15 residues. CDR3 protein: CASSINSSGANVLTF. DNA for the CDR3: TGTGCCAGTAGTATAAACAGCTCTGGGGCCAACGTCCTGACTTTC.

This clonotype was detected ten times or more. The chain is built from TRBV7-2 and TRBJ2-3, with a weak D call TRBD1 (6 bases). The CDR3 totals 17 residues. Germline V gene sequence: CDR1 SGHTA, CDR2 FQGNSA. V was trimmed by 0 bases and J by 0 bases, leaving 13 bases between them. Here the CDR3 reads CASSLALRGTSTDTQYF. The CDR3 DNA reads TGTGCCAGCAGCTTAGCGCTAAGGGGGACCAGCACAGATACGCAGTATTTT. The entire variable domain, with the rest obtained from reference TRBV7-2 and TRBJ2-3, is as follows: GAGVSQSPSNKVTEKGKDVELRCDPISGHTALYWYRQSLGQGLEFLIYFQGNSAPDKSGLPSDRFSAERTGGSVSTLTIQRTQQEDSAVYLCASSLALRGTSTDTQYFGPGTRLTVL.

V is TRBV7-9 and J is TRBJ1-2, with D possibly being TRBD1 (5 bases). The V gene's germline CDR1 is SEHNR and CDR2 FQNEAQ (reference sequence). The V and J ends lost 3 bases and 6 bases respectively, with 17 bases between them. The CDR3 extends over 15 amino acids. The DNA for the CDR3 is TGTGCCAGCAGCTTGGGCAGGGATCCCTCAAATGGCTACACCTTC. The encoded protein is CASSLGRDPSNGYTF.

In its sample, this clonotype was seen once. The chain joins TRBV12-3 or TRBV12-4 to TRBJ1-6; 8 nucleotides line up with TRBD1. J lost 7 bases, V lost 3 bases, and 11 bases had no gene match. This CDR3 has 17 amino acids. The CDR3 protein is CASSFRAPGTGNSPLHF. CDR3 nucleotide sequence: TGTGCCAGCAGTTTTCGGGCCCCCGGGACAGGAAATTCACCCCTCCACTTT.

To note about this clonotype: The conserved phenylalanine or tryptophan is not found at the CDR3 terminus, so this likely reflects a read error. The CDR3 region is CASSLGGRTPYEQYS. CDR3 nucleotide sequence: TGTGCCAGCAGCTTAGGAGGGCGAACCCCCTACGAGCAGTACTCC. J is TRBJ2-7 and V is TRBV7-9; tentative D call: TRBD2 (5 bases). The CDR3 loop spans 15 amino acids. From germline, CDR1 is SEHNR and CDR2 FQNEAQ (reference sequence). V dropped 1 base and J dropped 2 bases, with 12 bases sitting between them.

V is TRBV6-5 and J is TRBJ2-7, with D maybe TRBD2 (7 bases). Germline lookup yields CDR1 MNHEY and CDR2 SVGAGI. This CDR3 is built from 16 residues. With 5 bases removed from V and 7 bases from J, the gap between germline ends came to 24 bases. The DNA for the CDR3 is TGTGCCAGCAGTAACCATCCTTCGGGGGGCCTGTTGGAGCAGTACTTC. Residues: CASSNHPSGGLLEQYF.

This clonotype occurred a few times. CDR3 region: CASSSEGLTGGAGDTQYF. In nucleotides, the CDR3 is TGTGCCAGCAGTTCAGAGGGCCTAACAGGGGGCGCGGGAGATACGCAGTATTTT. V gene TRBV6-2 or TRBV6-3 combines with J gene TRBJ2-3; 9 positions match TRBD1. V lost 4 bases, J lost 5 bases, and 16 bases stayed unmatched. The CDR3 loop spans 18 amino acids. Germline V gives CDR1 MNHEY, CDR2 SVGEGT.

Comments on this clonotype: One end of the junction fails to match germline, which may point to a read error. The rearrangement links TRBV18 to TRBJ1-4, with a tentative D call TRBD1 (5 bases). Germline assignment: CDR1 KGHSH and CDR2 LQKENI. The CDR3 spans 15 residues. The CDR3 DNA is TGTGCCAGCTCCCCAGGACATCCAACTAATAAAAAACTGTTTTTT. Translating gives CASSPGHPTNKKLFF.

On this clonotype: A single base separates this from a much larger clone, so it may be a read error. This sequence joins TRBV6-2 or TRBV6-3 and TRBJ1-1; maybe TRBD1 (5 bases). CDR3 length: 14 amino acids. Germline loops: CDR1 MNHEY, CDR2 SVGEGT. CDR3 amino acids: CASSHLTVNTEALF. In DNA, the CDR3 is TGTGCCAGCAGTCACCTGACAGTTAACACTGAAGCTCTCTTT.

This clonotype was picked up one time. This chain uses TRBV7-9 with TRBJ2-5, with D perhaps assigned TRBD1 or TRBD2 (6 bases each). The CDR3 covers 16 residues. CDR1 and CDR2 (germline): SEHNR, FQNEAQ (reference sequence). The ends were cut back, 5 bases at V and 4 bases at J, with 20 bases in the middle. The CDR3 here is CASSPRRGESPETQYF. The CDR3 DNA reads TGTGCCAGCAGCCCACGTAGGGGGGAGTCCCCAGAGACCCAGTACTTC.

V and J are TRBV9 and TRBJ1-1; D perhaps matches TRBD1 (5 bases). This CDR3 has 14 amino acids. The germline CDR1 and CDR2 sequences are SGDLS and YYNGEE. Trimming left V 7 bases short and J 1 base short, with 14 bases between. The CDR3 coding sequence is TGTGCCAGCGCCAACGGGGCTGGGAACACTGAAGCTTTCTTT. Translation: CASANGAGNTEAFF.

The gene calls are TRBV19 and TRBJ2-6, with D unclear. V was trimmed by 3 bases and J by 1 base, leaving 19 bases between them. CDR3 length: 19 amino acids. The germline gives CDR1 LNHDA, CDR2 SQIVND (reference sequence). This CDR3 is CASSIDSRVSRSGANVLTF. The DNA for the CDR3 is TGTGCCAGTAGTATTGATTCTCGGGTCAGCCGGTCTGGGGCCAACGTCCTGACTTTC. The variable domain in full, completed from reference TRBV19 and TRBJ2-6, reads DGGITQSPKYLFRKEGQNVTLSCEQNLNHDAMYWYRQDPGQGLRLIYYSQIVNDFQKGDIAEGYSVSREKKESFPLTVTSAQKNPTAFYLCASSIDSRVSRSGANVLTFGAGSRLTVL.

At least ten counts were recorded for this clonotype. The J gene is TRBJ2-2, the V gene TRBV5-4; possible D gene TRBD1, 6 bases. There are 16 residues in the CDR3. Germline values: CDR1 SGHNT, CDR2 YYREEE (reference sequence). With 2 bases removed from V and 4 bases from J, the gap between germline ends came to 15 bases. The CDR3 reads CASSLSDRSATGELFF. Here the CDR3 DNA reads TGTGCCAGCAGCTTAAGTGACAGGTCGGCCACCGGGGAGCTGTTTTTT.

The chain uses TRBV20-1 and TRBJ2-3, with TRBD2 matching over 11 bases. Germline assignment: CDR1 DFQATT and CDR2 SNEGSKA (reference sequence). The CDR3 extends over 18 amino acids. Germline trimming cut 0 bases from V and 0 bases from J; bases unmatched to any gene: 8. The CDR3: CSARDILAGGPSTDTQYF. CDR3 sequence (DNA): TGCAGTGCTAGAGATATCCTAGCGGGGGGTCCCAGCACAGATACGCAGTATTTT.

This clonotype occurred many times. V gene TRBV24-1 combines with J gene TRBJ1-5; 10 nucleotides match TRBD1. The V gene's germline CDR1 is KGHDR and CDR2 SFDVKD. V was clipped by 4 bases and J by 4 bases; unmatched bases: 6. CDR3 length equals 16 residues. CDR3 loop: CATSDPGQGLNQPQHF. As DNA, the CDR3 is TGTGCCACCAGTGACCCGGGACAGGGGTTGAATCAGCCCCAGCATTTT.

About this clonotype: One base away lies a much larger clone, so this may be a sequencing read error. V is TRBV29-1 and J is TRBJ2-7; 13 nucleotides align to TRBD2. The CDR3 has 15 residues. The V segment lost 6 bases and the J segment 6 bases; nucleotides outside the gene matches: 11. Germline values: CDR1 SQVTM, CDR2 ANQGSEA. CDR3 coding DNA: TGCAGCGTATTTCGACTAGCGGGAGGAAGAGGCGAGCAGTACTTC. It is translated as CSVFRLAGGRGEQYF.

With regard to this clonotype: At one boundary the junction diverges from the germline segment, which might be a read error. This chain joins TRBV7-3 and TRBJ2-1; 11 nucleotides align to TRBD2. The CDR3 extends over 18 amino acids. Germline-derived CDR1 and CDR2 are SGHTA and FQGTGA. CDR3 DNA: TGTGCCAGCGGCTTATCGGTGGAGGGACTAGCGGACTACAATGAGCAGTTCTTC. Its translation: CASGLSVEGLADYNEQFF.

This clonotype was observed a handful of times. This chain links TRBV27 with TRBJ2-2; no reliable D call. Between the trimmed V and J ends, which lost 3 bases and 7 bases, there was a span of 6 bases. Germline V gives CDR1 MNHEY, CDR2 SMNVEV (reference sequence). This CDR3 is 12 amino acids long. DNA for the CDR3: TGTGCCAGCAGTTTTTTTGGCGGGGAGCTGTTTTTT. Amino acids: CASSFFGGELFF.

This clonotype came up many times. The genes are TRBV29-1 and TRBJ2-3; no firm D call. Germline values: CDR1 SQVTM, CDR2 ANQGSEA. Trimming removed 7 bases from V and 5 bases from J, with 7 bases in between. This CDR3 is built from 10 residues. The CDR3 DNA reads TGCAGCGCCGTTGAAGATACGCAGTATTTT. This gives the protein CSAVEDTQYF.

To note about this clonotype: This could be a read error, since a much larger clone is one nucleotide away. The J gene is TRBJ1-2, the V gene TRBV4-3, with D possibly being TRBD1 (6 bases). Trimming left V 3 bases short and J 6 bases short, with 20 bases between. The CDR3 sequence is 16 residues long. Germline V lookup: CDR1 LGHNA, CDR2 YSLEER. The CDR3 sequence is CASSHDAVSRGNGYTF. The CDR3 DNA is TGCGCCAGCAGCCATGACGCCGTTAGCAGGGGTAATGGCTACACCTTC.

This chain joins TRBV28 and TRBJ1-5; 7 nucleotides match TRBD1. After removal of 4 bases from V and 1 base from J, the junction contained 1 base not matched to a gene. Germline-derived CDR1 and CDR2 are MDHEN and SYDVKM. This CDR3 comprises 14 residues. The CDR3 coding sequence is TGTGCCAGCAGTTACAGGGGAAGCAATCAGCCCCAGCATTTT. This encodes CASSYRGSNQPQHF.

There are many counts of this clonotype. The genes are TRBV2 and TRBJ2-3; tentative D call: TRBD2 (6 bases). This CDR3 contains 15 residues. CDR1 and CDR2 (germline): SNHLY, FYNNEI. V was cut by 2 bases and J by 0 bases, with 9 bases left in between. The DNA of the CDR3 is TGTGCCAGCAGTGAATGGGCGGGAAGCACAGATACGCAGTATTTT. This encodes CASSEWAGSTDTQYF. Combining the CDR3 with reference TRBV2 and TRBJ2-3 gives the whole variable domain EPEVTQTPSHQVTQMGQEVILRCVPISNHLYFYWYRQILGQKVEFLVSFYNNEISEKSEIFDDQFSVERPDGSNFTLKIRSTKLEDSAMYFCASSEWAGSTDTQYFGPGTRLTVL.